The 9 T cell receptor beta chains below come from one sample, sequenced in a study of blood T cell repertoires in COVID-19. This table comes from immunoSEQ multiplex PCR, and its TCRdb copy is limited to in-frame clones, with some not included. Among 140,000 or so clones listed, 80% to 90% were seen once. The sequenced sample consisted of peripheral blood. Every receptor here comes from a woman in her 50s with acute or convalescent COVID-19.

This clone appeared a few times. The chain recombines TRBV15 with TRBJ1-5; 7 bases are shared with TRBD1. The CDR3 extends over 15 amino acids. Looked up from germline, CDR1 is LNHNV and CDR2 is YYDKDF (reference sequence). Trimming at V came to 8 bases and at J to 9 bases, leaving 16 bases not matched to a gene. CDR3 in amino acids: CATSLTGADSWPQHF. The CDR3 coding sequence is TGTGCCACCTCTCTTACAGGGGCCGACTCTTGGCCCCAGCATTTT.

V is TRBV7-9 and J is TRBJ1-1; D possibly corresponds to TRBD1 (6 bases). There are 13 residues in the CDR3. The ends were cut back, 5 bases at V and 4 bases at J, with 11 bases in the middle. The germline V gene has CDR1 SEHNR and CDR2 FQNEAQ (reference sequence). The CDR3 DNA is TGTGCCAGCAGCCCAACAGGGCTCACTGAAGCTTTCTTT. The encoded protein is CASSPTGLTEAFF. The variable domain in full, with the rest retrieved from reference TRBV7-9 and TRBJ1-1, is DTGVSQNPRHKITKRGQNVTFRCDPISEHNRLYWYRQTLGQGPEFLTYFQNEAQLEKSRLLSDRFSAERPKGSFSTLEIQRTEQGDSAMYLCASSPTGLTEAFFGQGTRLTVV.

The chain recombines TRBV5-1 with TRBJ1-3; weak D call: TRBD1 (6 bases). The CDR3 covers 15 residues. The germline V gene encodes CDR1 SGHRS and CDR2 YFSETQ. Trimming left V 4 bases short and J 2 bases short, with 13 bases between. The CDR3 DNA reads TGCGCCAGCAGCGACCGGACAGATCCTGGAAACACCATATATTTT. It translates to CASSDRTDPGNTIYF.

The chain links TRBV15 to TRBJ2-2, with D perhaps TRBD1 (5 bases). Germline V gives CDR1 LNHNV, CDR2 YYDKDF (reference sequence). The CDR3 runs to 17 residues. Trimming shortened V by 0 bases and J by 2 bases, and 13 bases separated the two germline ends. The DNA for the CDR3 is TGTGCCACCAGCAGAGATTATCGCAGGGCCAACACCGGGGAGCTGTTTTTT. Its translation is CATSRDYRRANTGELFF.

This clone was observed a single time. The genes are TRBV5-1 and TRBJ2-3; possible D gene TRBD2, 6 bases. The germline gives CDR1 SGHRS, CDR2 YFSETQ. The germline V and J ends were trimmed by 3 bases and 0 bases, with 11 bases remaining between them. The CDR3 is made up of 15 amino acids. CDR3 protein: CASSWQDYSTDTQYF. The CDR3 nucleotides are TGCGCCAGCAGCTGGCAGGACTATAGCACAGATACGCAGTATTTT.

The chain is built from TRBV29-1 and TRBJ1-6; 10 bases are shared with TRBD1. The CDR3 is 14 residues long. CDR1 and CDR2 (germline): SQVTM, ANQGSEA. V shed 5 bases, J shed 6 bases, and the junction held 4 bases outside the gene matches. CDR3 nucleotide sequence: TGCAGCGTTCGGACAGGGGGTGGTAATTCACCCCTCCACTTT. Protein: CSVRTGGGNSPLHF.

The J gene is TRBJ1-5, the V gene TRBV6-4, with 9 bases fitting TRBD1. V shed 0 bases, J shed 5 bases, and the junction held 5 bases outside the gene matches. This CDR3 contains 16 residues. The V gene's germline CDR1 is MRHNA and CDR2 SNTAGT. The CDR3 DNA reads as TGTGCCAGCAGTGACTCTGGACAGGGGAAGGATCAGCCCCAGCATTTT. Its protein product is CASSDSGQGKDQPQHF.

CDR3 region: CASSTDSGASGNTIYF. The CDR3 DNA reads TGTGCCAGCAGCACGGACAGTGGGGCCTCTGGAAACACCATATATTTT. The V gene is TRBV11-2, the J gene TRBJ1-3, with D maybe TRBD1 (6 bases). Trimming cost V 5 bases and J 0 bases, with 14 bases left between them. The CDR3 runs 16 residues. The germline V gene encodes CDR1 SGHAT and CDR2 FQNNGV.

The rearrangement links TRBV5-4 to TRBJ1-6; D is perhaps TRBD1 (6 bases). The CDR3 is made up of 13 amino acids. V dropped 4 bases and J dropped 7 bases, with 9 bases sitting between them. Germline assignment: CDR1 SGHNT and CDR2 YYREEE (reference sequence). CDR3 in amino acids: CASSQDSNSPLHF. CDR3 coding DNA: TGTGCCAGCAGCCAGGACAGCAATTCACCCCTCCACTTT.